What follows are 29 T cell receptor beta chains derived from one specimen sequenced in a study of T cell responses to AZD1222 COVID-19 vaccine. Assay used: immunoSEQ multiplex PCR; TCRdb lists only in-frame clones, some missing. The sample has just under 95,000 clones, approximately 91% seen once. The sequenced sample was peripheral blood, obtained on day 0 of AZD1222 vaccination. Receptor source: an adult in good health.

The chain has TRBV27 and TRBJ1-2; 8 nucleotides agree with TRBD1. In germline, CDR1 is MNHEY, CDR2 SMNVEV (reference sequence). The CDR3 contains 13 residues. Losses at the gene ends were 2 bases for V and 9 bases for J; bases not matched to a gene: 5. The CDR3 DNA follows: TGTGCCAGCAGTTTACAGGGGGCGCGAAGCTACACCTTC. This translates into CASSLQGARSYTF.

This clone was seen just once. This rearrangement joins TRBV18 to TRBJ1-4; 7 nucleotides line up with TRBD1. Germline CDR1 reads KGHSH; CDR2 reads LQKENI. The J segment lost 7 bases and the V segment lost 1 base, leaving 9 bases of the junction unmatched. The CDR3 has 16 residues. CDR3 nucleotide sequence: TGTGCCAGCTCACCACAAGGGACAGTCAAATCTGAAAAACTGTTTTTT. The encoded protein is CASSPQGTVKSEKLFF.

This chain joins TRBV7-6 and TRBJ2-7, with 15 nucleotides matching TRBD2. The CDR3 runs to 18 residues. The trim removed 5 bases at V and 2 bases at J, leaving 10 bases unmatched. From germline, CDR1 is SGHVS and CDR2 FNYEAQ. CDR3 sequence: CASSRGTSGGSVTYEQYF. The CDR3 coding sequence is TGTGCCAGCAGCCGTGGGACTAGCGGGGGGTCCGTTACCTACGAGCAGTACTTC.

The CDR3 nucleotides read TGCGCCAGCAGCGCAGGGGGCATGGAACAGCCCCAGCATTTT. It specifies CASSAGGMEQPQHF. The chain links TRBV4-1 to TRBJ1-5; TRBD1 matches at 8 bases. The CDR3 loop spans 14 amino acids. V was clipped by 5 bases and J by 7 bases; unmatched bases: 7. CDR1 MGHRA and CDR2 YSYEKL come from the germline V gene.

The chain has TRBV19 and TRBJ1-4; tentative D call: TRBD1 (6 bases). Germline loops: CDR1 LNHDA, CDR2 SQIVND (reference sequence). Trimming took off 11 bases at V and 8 bases at J, with 18 bases between the two ends. The CDR3 spans 13 residues. CDR3 sequence: CASQSGDTEKLFF. The CDR3 bases are TGTGCCTCGCAGAGTGGGGACACCGAAAAACTGTTTTTT.

The rearrangement links TRBV28 to TRBJ2-1; 10 bases match TRBD2. Germline CDR1 MDHEN, CDR2 SYDVKM. The J segment lost 8 bases and the V segment lost 7 bases, leaving 8 bases of the junction unmatched. The CDR3 consists of 14 residues. The CDR3 DNA is TGTGCCAGCAAACTGACTAGCGGGTCCTATGAGCAGTTCTTC. This gives the protein CASKLTSGSYEQFF.

The chain uses TRBV4-3 and TRBJ1-1; 7 positions agree with TRBD1. The junction had 6 bases not matched to a gene; V was cut back by 0 bases and J by 11 bases. Germline values: CDR1 LGHNA, CDR2 YSLEER. The CDR3 extends over 13 amino acids. The DNA for the CDR3 is TGCGCCAGCAGCCAAGATCGACAGGGCAGGGCTTTCTTT. It codes for CASSQDRQGRAFF.

The chain is built from TRBV18 and TRBJ1-5; D remains unclear. This CDR3 has 15 residues. Between the trimmed V and J ends, which lost 5 bases and 7 bases, there was a span of 18 bases. The germline CDR1 and CDR2 sequences are KGHSH and LQKENI. CDR3 sequence: CASSTEGSGGQPQHF. The DNA for the CDR3 is TGTGCCAGCTCAACAGAAGGGAGCGGCGGCCAGCCCCAGCATTTT.

The genes are TRBV2 and TRBJ1-2; TRBD1 is a possible D gene (6 bases). This CDR3 spans 12 amino acids. V lost 6 bases and J 7 bases, leaving 12 bases between the germline ends. Germline loops: CDR1 SNHLY, CDR2 FYNNEI. CDR3 protein: CASRSGASGYTF. The CDR3 region has the DNA TGTGCCAGCAGATCGGGGGCGAGTGGCTACACCTTC.

The rearrangement joins TRBV4-2 to TRBJ2-7; unclear D gene. Per the germline V gene, CDR1 is LGHNA and CDR2 is YNFKEQ. Trimming took off 6 bases at V and 0 bases at J, with 12 bases between the two ends. This CDR3 spans 14 amino acids. CDR3 sequence (DNA): TGTGCCAGCAGTAGGGTGGGTAGCTCCTACGAGCAGTACTTC. It yields the protein CASSRVGSSYEQYF.

The chain recombines TRBV7-9 with TRBJ1-5; a weak D match, TRBD1 (5 bases). V was clipped by 3 bases and J by 7 bases, with 10 bases between them. The CDR3 totals 13 residues. Germline values: CDR1 SEHNR, CDR2 FQNEAQ (reference sequence). As DNA, the CDR3 is TGTGCCAGCAGCTTCGCTGACAGCCAGCCCCAGCATTTT. It encodes CASSFADSQPQHF.

Regarding this clone: Other nucleotide sequences in the sample specify the same CDR3. This chain uses TRBV11-2 with TRBJ2-7, with D unresolved. This CDR3 is built from 11 residues. In germline, CDR1 is SGHAT, CDR2 FQNNGV. The germline V and J ends were trimmed by 1 base and 2 bases, with 0 bases remaining between them. The CDR3 region has the DNA TGTGCCAGCAGCTTAGCCTACGAGCAGTACTTC. This encodes CASSLAYEQYF. Variable domain in full (rest from reference TRBV11-2 and TRBJ2-7): EAGVAQSPRYKIIEKRQSVAFWCNPISGHATLYWYQQILGQGPKLLIQFQNNGVVDDSQLPKDRFSAERLKGVDSTLKIQPAKLEDSAVYLCASSLAYEQYFGPGTRLTVT.

The chain is built from TRBV9 and TRBJ1-4; 9 bases are a match to TRBD1. The germline V gene encodes CDR1 SGDLS and CDR2 YYNGEE. This CDR3 is 14 amino acids long. With 4 bases clipped from V and 12 bases from J, the junction kept 10 bases outside the gene matches. The CDR3 region is CASSNRDREGELFF. The CDR3 region has the DNA TGTGCCAGCAGCAACCGGGACAGGGAGGGAGAACTGTTTTTT.

The chain is built from TRBV11-2 and TRBJ2-5; weak D call: TRBD2 (6 bases). CDR1 SGHAT and CDR2 FQNNGV come from the germline V gene. The CDR3 runs to 16 residues. V lost 0 bases and J lost 5, with 16 bases in between. CDR3 protein: CASSLETRGVGETQYF. The CDR3 DNA reads as TGTGCCAGCAGCTTAGAGACTCGCGGGGTTGGGGAGACCCAGTACTTC.

The CDR3: CASSSWGRTYGYTF. The DNA for the CDR3 is TGTGCCAGCAGTTCGTGGGGACGGACCTATGGCTACACCTTC. The V and J genes are TRBV6-2 or TRBV6-3 and TRBJ1-2; D perhaps matches TRBD1 (5 bases). The CDR3 length is 14 residues. The germline CDR1 and CDR2 sequences are MNHEY and SVGEGT. V lost 4 bases and J lost 4, with 13 bases in between.

This sequence joins TRBV18 and TRBJ2-7; TRBD2 matches at 10 bases. Germline V lookup: CDR1 KGHSH, CDR2 LQKENI. The CDR3 is 12 amino acids. CDR3 sequence reads: CAGLAIQYEQYF. The CDR3, as DNA: TGTGCGGGACTAGCGATTCAATACGAGCAGTACTTC.

CDR3 nucleotide sequence: TGCAGTGCTAGTTCGACCCGAGGAGCGACTTACGAGCAGTACTTC. This translates into CSASSTRGATYEQYF. This chain links TRBV20-1 with TRBJ2-7, with no clear D. The CDR3 runs to 15 residues. Trimming left V 3 bases short and J 4 bases short, with 19 bases between. The V gene's germline CDR1 is DFQATT and CDR2 SNEGSKA (reference sequence).

The chain employs TRBV27 and TRBJ2-7; TRBD1 aligns across 9 bases. The germline gives CDR1 MNHEY, CDR2 SMNVEV (reference sequence). J lost 8 bases, V lost 3 bases, and 8 bases had no gene match. The CDR3 runs to 14 residues. The CDR3 region has the DNA TGTGCCAGCAGTTTCGGGACAGGGTCGGGGCAGCAGTACTTC. Translating gives CASSFGTGSGQQYF.

V usage is TRBV24-1 and J usage is TRBJ2-1, with 10 positions matching TRBD2. Trimming removed 6 bases from V and 7 bases from J; junction bases left unmatched: 5. CDR1 and CDR2 from the germline V gene are KGHDR and SFDVKD. The CDR3 runs 14 residues. CDR3 loop: CATSRAGGPNEQFF. CDR3 coding DNA: TGTGCCACCAGTCGAGCGGGGGGGCCTAATGAGCAGTTCTTC.

The rearrangement uses TRBV5-1 and TRBJ1-3; 10 nucleotides align to TRBD1. V trimming: 4 bases; J trimming: 3 bases; junction bases outside the gene matches: 10. The CDR3 sequence is 17 residues long. The V gene's germline CDR1 is SGHRS and CDR2 YFSETQ. The CDR3 region has the DNA TGCGCCAGCAGCGACCATACCGACAGGGGGCGTGGAAACACCATATATTTT. The encoded protein is CASSDHTDRGRGNTIYF.

The V and J genes are TRBV9 and TRBJ1-3, with D hard to call. Germline CDR1 and CDR2: SGDLS and YYNGEE. This CDR3 region has 15 residues. V shed 0 bases and J shed 1 base, with 8 bases lying between them. As DNA, the CDR3 is TGTGCCAGCAGCGTAGTGGGGATATCTGGAAACACCATATATTTT. Its translation: CASSVVGISGNTIYF.

The chain combines TRBV5-8 with TRBJ2-3, with 7 nucleotides matching TRBD2. J was trimmed by 3 bases and V by 4 bases; bases with no gene match: 11. The CDR3 totals 16 residues. CDR1 is SGHTS, CDR2 YDEGEE, per germline. CDR3 protein: CASSPGMGGGTDTQYF. The CDR3 bases are TGTGCCAGCAGCCCTGGCATGGGGGGGGGTACAGATACGCAGTATTTT. Full variable domain (rest looked up from reference TRBV5-8 and TRBJ2-3): EAGVTQSPTHLIKTRGQQATLRCSPISGHTSVYWYQQALGLGLQFLLWYDEGEERNRGNFPPRFSGRQFPNYSSELNVNALELEDSALYLCASSPGMGGGTDTQYFGPGTRLTVL.

The chain combines TRBV7-9 with TRBJ2-5; perhaps TRBD2 as D (6 bases). V lost 5 bases and J 2 bases, leaving 12 bases between the germline ends. The CDR3 extends over 14 amino acids. CDR1 is SEHNR, CDR2 FQNEAQ, per germline (reference sequence). CDR3 in DNA: TGTGCCAGCAGCCCCCAGGCGGGGCAAGAGACCCAGTACTTC. Translating gives CASSPQAGQETQYF.

The chain links TRBV5-1 to TRBJ1-1, with D tentatively TRBD1 (6 bases). The CDR3 loop spans 14 amino acids. Germline V gene lookup returns CDR1 SGHRS and CDR2 YFSETQ. V gave up 4 bases and J gave up 1 base, with 11 bases separating them. CDR3 loop: CASSGGLENTEAFF. The CDR3 DNA reads as TGCGCCAGCAGCGGGGGGCTTGAGAACACTGAAGCTTTCTTT.

The V and J genes are TRBV28 and TRBJ1-4; tentative D call: TRBD1 (6 bases). The CDR3 is made up of 13 amino acids. V lost 6 bases to trimming and J lost 5 bases, with 10 bases between them. CDR1 is MDHEN and CDR2 is SYDVKM in the germline V gene. CDR3 sequence (DNA): TGTGCCAGCAGGGACGGACAGAATGAAAAACTGTTTTTT. This encodes CASRDGQNEKLFF.

This rearrangement joins TRBV5-4 to TRBJ1-5, with 10 bases lining up with TRBD1. Trimming cost V 3 bases and J 7 bases; bases outside gene matches: 1. This CDR3 is built from 13 residues. Germline-derived CDR1 and CDR2 are SGHNT and YYREEE (reference sequence). The CDR3 DNA reads as TGTGCCAGCAGCTGGGACAGGGGACAGCCCCAGCATTTT. Translated, it gives CASSWDRGQPQHF.

This chain connects TRBV7-9 to TRBJ2-7; the match to TRBD1 covers 8 bases. With V trimmed by 4 bases and J by 2 bases, 7 bases remained unmatched. There are 15 residues in the CDR3. Germline CDR1 is SEHNR and CDR2 is FQNEAQ (reference sequence). CDR3 sequence (DNA): TGTGCCAGCAGCTCATACAGGGGGAAGACCTACGAGCAGTACTTC. This gives the protein CASSSYRGKTYEQYF. Based on the CDR3 plus reference TRBV7-9 and TRBJ2-7, the full variable domain is DTGVSQNPRHKITKRGQNVTFRCDPISEHNRLYWYRQTLGQGPEFLTYFQNEAQLEKSRLLSDRFSAERPKGSFSTLEIQRTEQGDSAMYLCASSSYRGKTYEQYFGPGTRLTVT.

The chain joins TRBV18 to TRBJ1-2; 8 bases match TRBD1. Germline V gene data show CDR1 as KGHSH and CDR2 as LQKENI. This CDR3 comprises 14 residues. After removal of 5 bases from V and 5 bases from J, the junction contained 7 bases not matched to a gene. The CDR3 here is CASSSQGQGYGYTF. CDR3 in DNA: TGTGCCAGCTCATCACAAGGACAGGGTTATGGCTACACCTTC.

CDR3 bases: TGTGCCAGCAGCCAAACGGGGTTTTCACCCCTCCACTTT. It translates to CASSQTGFSPLHF. The rearrangement links TRBV14 to TRBJ1-6; D is unclear. In germline, CDR1 is SGHDN, CDR2 FVKESK. V dropped 2 bases and J dropped 9 bases, with 8 bases sitting between them. The CDR3 is made up of 13 amino acids.